This TCR beta chain was recorded in a study of immune evolution from preneoplasia to lung adenocarcinoma (TCRdb year 2021). General notes on the study: No AAH lesions showed HLA loss of heterozygosity, compared with roughly 7.1% of AIS, more than 13% of MIA and about a third of ADC lesions. The sample size depended on which specimens were available, not on a prior power calculation. TCR sequencing data came from 51 patients. The immune data were integrated with whole exome sequencing and methylation data from the same cohort of nodules. Resected precursor lesions (AAH, AIS, MIA) and invasive adenocarcinomas were compared against paired morphologically normal lung tissue. The overall cohort comprised 53 patients with pulmonary nodules who underwent surgical resection. According to the study, over a hundred samples were used for TCR sequencing. Immune contexture across lung adenocarcinoma precursors and invasive adenocarcinoma was profiled using immune gene expression, TCR sequencing and multiplex immunofluorescence. Class I HLA alleles were inferred from exome data with POLYSOLVER, and allele-specific HLA loss was detected with LOHHLA.

Taking its sample share into account, this clone is medium-sized (0.01 to 0.1%). The antigen this receptor binds is unknown. Per-base qualities were not stored, and no clone one base away is much larger. What the research found in general, with its limitations: Findings were based on association rather than direct causation; larger cohorts with long-term follow-up and longitudinal biopsies were deemed needed. Compared with EGFR-mutant or double wild-type lesions, KRAS-mutant nodules had the highest T cell clonality. Clonality was highest in normal lung, while later-stage lesions appeared to show lower clonality but higher T cell density and diversity. The highest top T cell clone frequencies were observed in normal lung, and a progressive decrease in top T cell clone frequencies appeared to occur from AAH through AIS, MIA and invasive adenocarcinoma. Because all patients were from Japan and China, applicability to Western populations was uncertain.

V and J are trimmed by 7 bases and 4 bases, and the gene matches miss 13 bases of the junction. CDR1 and CDR2 (GTSNPN, SVGIG) derive from the germline V gene (reference sequence). Taken from cysteine to phenylalanine, the CDR3 has 14 residues. Only the CDR3 DNA stays, 42 bases, in frame from base 1. TCR beta CDR3 regions were sequenced from DNA using the immunoSEQ hsTCRbeta Kit. The original pipeline was this. TCR sequencing data were analysed with the ImmunoSEQ Analyzer. T cell clonality was defined as 1 minus Pielou's evenness, calculated on productive rearrangements. T cell diversity was measured with the inverse Simpson index on productive templates. T cell density was expressed as TCR beta template counts normalized to usable DNA, with usable DNA estimated by amplifying and sequencing housekeeping genes. Two-sided Kruskal-Wallis tests were used to compare TCR metrics between histologic stages. TCRdb took this table from immuneACCESS and kept in-frame rearrangements with V and J called. Such tables lack part of the clones; where checked against another copy, unresolved V genes explain under half of the gap, and the rest is unexplained. The D gene and trimming were derived from the DNA, and the V and J assignments and clone size from that table. This sample comprises about 10,000 clones, 75% to 85% of them detected only once. Together, the top ten hold around 5% of the sample.

Patients underwent resection in Japan or China between the mid-2010s and the late 2010s. Histologic diagnosis of each case was confirmed independently by two lung cancer pathologists on H&E slides. For nucleic acid extraction, premalignant or tumor cells were enriched by macro-dissection following pathologic assessment. FFPE tissue was used for DNA isolation with the AllPrep DNA/RNA FFPE Kit. Sequencing was performed on FFPE minimally invasive lung adenocarcinoma tissue. The cell subset or site label, read with the paper, signifies: micro-invasive lung adenocarcinoma (MIA). The chain was built from TRBV30 and TRBJ2-7, and 7 bases in between align with TRBD2. The sequence came from a person aged 70 to 79 with lung adenocarcinoma. CDR3 loop: CASSGGSAEYEQYF. The DNA is TGTGCCTCCTCGGGGGGATCGGCAGAGTACGAGCAGTACTTC. The full variable domain, completed from the reference TRBV30 and TRBJ2-7 proteins outside the CDR3, reads SQTIHQWPATLVQPVGSPLSLECTVEGTSNPNLYWYRQAAGRGLQLLFYSVGIGQISSEVPQNLSASRPQDRQFILSSKKLLLSDSGFYLCASSGGSAEYEQYFGPGTRLTVT.